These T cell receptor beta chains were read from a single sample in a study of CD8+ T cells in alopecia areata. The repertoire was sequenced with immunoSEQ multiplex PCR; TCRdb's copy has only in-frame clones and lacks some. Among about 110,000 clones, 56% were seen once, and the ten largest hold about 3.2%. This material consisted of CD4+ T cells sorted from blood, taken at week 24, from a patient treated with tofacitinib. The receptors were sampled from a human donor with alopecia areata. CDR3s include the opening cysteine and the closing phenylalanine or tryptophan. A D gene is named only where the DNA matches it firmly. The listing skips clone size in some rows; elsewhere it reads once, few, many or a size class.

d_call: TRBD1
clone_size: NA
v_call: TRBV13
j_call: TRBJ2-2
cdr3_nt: TGTGCCAGCAGGCGACAGGGGAACACCGGGGAGCTGTTTTTT
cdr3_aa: CASRRQGNTGELFF

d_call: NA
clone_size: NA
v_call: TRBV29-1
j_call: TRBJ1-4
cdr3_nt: TGCAGCGTTGCAGAGGGGGAAAAACTGTTTTTT
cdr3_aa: CSVAEGEKLFF

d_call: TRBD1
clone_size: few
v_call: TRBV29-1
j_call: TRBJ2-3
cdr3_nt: TGCAGCGAAAGACAGGGGGAATATACGCAGTATTTT
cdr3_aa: CSERQGEYTQYF

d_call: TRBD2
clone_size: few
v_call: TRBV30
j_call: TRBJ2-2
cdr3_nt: TGTGCCTGGAGCCCGGGACTAGCGGGCAGCACCGGGGAGCTGTTTTTT
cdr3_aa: CAWSPGLAGSTGELFF

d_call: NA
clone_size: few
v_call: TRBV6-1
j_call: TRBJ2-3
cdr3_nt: TGTGCCAGCAAATTAGGACTTAGCACAGATACGCAGTATTTT
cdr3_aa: CASKLGLSTDTQYF

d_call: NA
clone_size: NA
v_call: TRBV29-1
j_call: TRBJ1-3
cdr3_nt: TGCAGCGTCGGACAGTCTGGAAACACCATATATTTT
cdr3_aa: CSVGQSGNTIYF

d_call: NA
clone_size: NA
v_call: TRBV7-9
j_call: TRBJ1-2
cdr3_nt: TGTGCCAGCAGCTTAAATTCACAGCTCTATGGCTACACCTTC
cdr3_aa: CASSLNSQLYGYTF

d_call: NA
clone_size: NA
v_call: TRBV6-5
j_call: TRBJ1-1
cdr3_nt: TGTGCCAGCGCGGATCAAACGGGGACTGAAGCTTTCTTT
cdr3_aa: CASADQTGTEAFF

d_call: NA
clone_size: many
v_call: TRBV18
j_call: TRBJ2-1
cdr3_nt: TGTGCCAGCTCACCACAGCAGGGCATCGATGAGCAGTTCTTC
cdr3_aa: CASSPQQGIDEQFF

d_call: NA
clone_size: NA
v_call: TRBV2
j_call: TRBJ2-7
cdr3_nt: TGTGCCAGCAGGGTAGCGGACAGCTCCTACGAGCAGTACTTC
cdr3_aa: CASRVADSSYEQYF

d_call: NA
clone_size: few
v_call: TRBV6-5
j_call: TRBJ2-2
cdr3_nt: TGTGCCAGCAGTTACTCTACGGCAGCCGCCACCGGGGAGCTGTTTTTT
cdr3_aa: CASSYSTAAATGELFF

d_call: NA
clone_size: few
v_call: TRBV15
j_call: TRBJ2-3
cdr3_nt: TGTGCCACCAGAGCCGCAGGGACAGATACGCAGTATTTT
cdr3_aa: CATRAAGTDTQYF

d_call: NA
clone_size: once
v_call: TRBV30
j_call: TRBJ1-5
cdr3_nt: TGTGCCTGGAGTGTAGGAGGGAACGATCAGCCCCAGCATTTT
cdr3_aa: CAWSVGGNDQPQHF

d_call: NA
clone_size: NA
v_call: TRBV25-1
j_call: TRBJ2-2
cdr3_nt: TGTGCCAGCAGTGACAGGGGATCCGCCGGGGAGCTGTTTTTT
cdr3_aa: CASSDRGSAGELFF

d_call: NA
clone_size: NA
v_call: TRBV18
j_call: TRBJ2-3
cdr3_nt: TGTGCCAGCTCACCACCGGGACACCGTAGCACAGATACGCAGTATTTT
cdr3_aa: CASSPPGHRSTDTQYF

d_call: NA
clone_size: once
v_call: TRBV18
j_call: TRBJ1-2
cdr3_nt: TGTGCCAGCTCACCGAAGGGCGCATCTGGCTACACCTTC
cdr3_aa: CASSPKGASGYTF